Listed below are T cell receptor beta chains from one sample, sequenced in a study of T cell repertoires in cytomegalovirus infection. TCRdb re-analysed the reads in MiXCR, keeping a single row per CDR3 protein. The sample shows around 300,000 distinct CDR3 sequences, about 23% of them seen only once. Material: PBMCs. The receptors stem from a human donor in good health (CMV status not recorded). Some clones in this sample may be carry-over from other donors' samples. Each CDR3 is given with its conserved first and last residue. The D gene is left open where the match is weak. Not all rows give a size; the values are once, few, many and, for expanded clones, a class.

TRBV19,-,TRBJ2-2,-,CASRTLNIGELFF,TGTGCCAGCAGGACTCTCAATATCGGGGAGCTGTTTTTT
TRBV12-3/TRBV12-4,few,TRBJ2-6,-,CASSFVLRSGANVLTF,TGTGCCAGCAGTTTCGTCTTACGCTCTGGGGCCAACGTCCTGACTTTC
TRBV19,-,TRBJ2-7,TRBD1,CASSIKGQGRHEQYF,TGTGCCAGTAGTATTAAGGGACAGGGTCGACACGAGCAGTACTTC
TRBV19,few,TRBJ2-2,-,CASNRVNTGELFF,TGTGCCAGTAACAGGGTGAATACCGGGGAGCTGTTTTTT
TRBV6-2/TRBV6-3,-,TRBJ2-5,TRBD2,CASSYLGTSGSPSKTQYF,TGTGCCAGCAGTTACCTTGGGACTAGCGGGAGCCCCAGTAAGACCCAGTACTTC
TRBV20-1,-,TRBJ1-2,-,CSAWAGVGGYTF,TGCAGTGCCTGGGCGGGGGTGGGCGGCTACACCTTC
TRBV20-1,-,TRBJ1-3,-,CSARGPISGNTIYF,TGCAGTGCTCGAGGACCGATCTCTGGAAACACCATATATTTT
TRBV12-3/TRBV12-4,many,TRBJ2-7,TRBD2,CASSWRTSGYEQYF,TGTGCCAGCAGCTGGAGGACTAGCGGCTACGAGCAGTACTTC
TRBV6-2/TRBV6-3,-,TRBJ1-1,-,CASSYSSRGRIDYEAFF,TGTGCCAGCAGTTACTCCTCCAGGGGCCGCATCGATTATGAAGCTTTCTTT
TRBV29-1,-,TRBJ2-3,-,CSVESPGKGVFDTQYF,TGCAGCGTTGAAAGCCCCGGAAAGGGGGTTTTTGATACGCAGTATTTT
TRBV20-1,few,TRBJ1-5,-,CSAREDTTQPQHF,TGCAGTGCTAGAGAAGACACGACTCAGCCCCAGCATTTT
TRBV28,-,TRBJ2-7,TRBD1,CASSAPGQGIFEQYF,TGTGCCAGCAGTGCTCCGGGACAGGGTATTTTCGAGCAGTACTTC
TRBV6-2/TRBV6-3,many,TRBJ1-1,-,CASSYSRSRTEAFF,TGTGCCAGCAGTTACTCGAGGAGTCGAACTGAAGCTTTCTTT
TRBV25-1,few,TRBJ1-6,-,CASSAWGPLHF,TGTGCCAGCAGTGCTTGGGGGCCCCTCCACTTT
TRBV5-6,-,TRBJ2-7,TRBD2,CASSFSGSDYEQYF,TGTGCCAGCAGCTTTAGCGGGTCGGACTACGAGCAGTACTTC
TRBV7-2,-,TRBJ1-3,-,CASSTQGGNTIYF,TGTGCCAGCAGCACGCAGGGTGGAAACACCATATATTTT
TRBV7-9,few,TRBJ1-6,-,CASSLVSQRNSPLHF,TGTGCCAGCAGCTTAGTCAGTCAACGTAATTCACCCCTCCACTTT
TRBV18,few,TRBJ2-6,-,CASSPLPGASGANVLTF,TGTGCCAGCTCACCACTACCAGGTGCTTCTGGGGCCAACGTCCTGACTTTC
TRBV24-1,few,TRBJ2-5,-,CATSDTYLLQETQYF,TGTGCCACCAGTGACACCTACCTTTTACAAGAGACCCAGTACTTC
TRBV7-6,many,TRBJ1-1,-,CASSFDSEAFF,TGTGCCAGCAGCTTTGACTCTGAAGCTTTCTTT
TRBV7-2,many,TRBJ1-2,-,CASSKGGLANYGYTF,TGTGCCAGCAGCAAAGGGGGGTTAGCTAACTATGGCTACACCTTC
TRBV14,-,TRBJ1-2,-,CASSQRQRLYGYTF,TGTGCCAGCAGCCAGAGACAGAGATTATATGGCTACACCTTC
TRBV30,few,TRBJ2-7,-,CAWSVISSYEQYF,TGTGCCTGGAGCGTCATCAGCTCCTACGAGCAGTACTTC
TRBV6-1,few,TRBJ2-1,TRBD1,CASSPRTGVNNEQFF,TGTGCCAGCAGTCCACGGACAGGAGTCAACAATGAGCAGTTCTTC
TRBV5-1,-,TRBJ1-6,TRBD1,CASRTGDISYNSPLHF,TGCGCCAGCAGGACAGGGGATATCTCCTATAATTCACCCCTCCACTTT
TRBV29-1,-,TRBJ2-1,TRBD1,CSVRRDRAFGEQFF,TGCAGCGTCCGCCGGGACAGGGCTTTTGGTGAGCAGTTCTTC
TRBV28,-,TRBJ1-5,-,CASSFRGGQPQHF,TGTGCCAGCAGTTTCAGGGGAGGTCAGCCCCAGCATTTT
TRBV7-2,-,TRBJ2-7,-,CASSLAREPYEQYF,TGTGCCAGCAGCTTAGCGCGAGAGCCCTACGAGCAGTACTTC
TRBV2,-,TRBJ1-1,-,CASSTDMNTEAFF,TGTGCCAGCTCGACAGACATGAACACTGAAGCTTTCTTT
TRBV20-1,-,TRBJ1-5,TRBD1,CSAPRQGKQPQHF,TGCAGTGCTCCACGACAGGGAAAACAGCCCCAGCATTTT
TRBV11-3,-,TRBJ2-1,-,CASSSEGYEQFF,TGTGCCAGCAGCTCGGAGGGCTATGAGCAGTTCTTC
TRBV20-1,-,TRBJ2-6,TRBD1,CSAKDRVSGANVLTF,TGCAGTGCAAAGGACAGGGTCTCTGGGGCCAACGTCCTGACTTTC
TRBV7-2,many,TRBJ2-7,-,CASSFASSYEQYF,TGTGCCAGCAGCTTTGCGAGCTCCTACGAGCAGTACTTC